This TCR beta chain was sequenced for a study of T cells after yellow fever vaccination. Overall study results and limits: The secondary response peaked faster, at day 5 versus 15, but was weaker. Once the booster was given, most primary-vaccination clones reappeared, at about 97% for CD4 and roughly 91% for CD8.

This clonotype was counted at least ten times. Its target is not known. CDR1 and CDR2 (germline): KGHDR, SFDVKD. CDR3 length equals 12 residues. With 2 bases removed from V and 5 bases from J, the gap between germline ends came to 5 bases. TCRdb itself ran the 5' RACE reads through MiXCR, one entry per CDR3 protein. The sample has roughly 140,000 distinct CDR3 sequences; more than 6% are singletons. The receptor was isolated from a man aged 30-40 years who received the YFV17D yellow fever vaccine. The input for sequencing was CD4+ T cells sorted from PBMCs, taken 5 days after the yellow fever booster vaccination. This chain links TRBV24-1 with TRBJ1-2; D gene unclear. CDR3 DNA sequence: TGTGCCACCAGTGATTCGGCTTATGGCTACACCTTC. Residues: CATSDSAYGYTF.